A selection of T cell receptor beta chains follows, all from one sample in a study of cytomegalovirus exposure and HLA in healthy donors. The assay was immunoSEQ multiplex PCR, and TCRdb's table has in-frame clones only and misses some. The sample holds about 200,000 clones, less than 85% seen once. Sequencing was performed on PBMCs. All receptors come from a man younger than 35 in good health and CMV-seronegative. The CDR3 runs from the conserved cysteine through the conserved F or W. The D gene is left open where the match is weak. A row's size may be missing; if present it is once, few, many or a size class.

clone_size	v_call	j_call	d_call	cdr3_nt	cdr3_aa
-	TRBV27	TRBJ2-7	TRBD2	TGTGCCAGCAGTTTACTAGCGGGATCCAACGCCAGGCAGTACTTC	CASSLLAGSNARQYF
few	TRBV6-5	TRBJ2-1	TRBD2	TGTGCCAGCAGTTCAGCGGGAGCCTTCGCTAATGAGCAGTTCTTC	CASSSAGAFANEQFF
-	TRBV15	TRBJ2-3	-	TGTGCCACCAGCAGCTATAGCGGCAGCACAGATACGCAGTATTTT	CATSSYSGSTDTQYF
-	TRBV27	TRBJ2-7	TRBD2	TGTGCCAGCAGTTTAGGGGGAGGGTTAACCTACGAGCAGTACTTC	CASSLGGGLTYEQYF
few	TRBV11-2	TRBJ1-1	-	TGTGCCAGCAGCCGAGACAGAGGCACTGAAGCTTTCTTT	CASSRDRGTEAFF
-	TRBV6-1	TRBJ2-1	TRBD2	TGTGCCAGCAGTGGGACGGGGGGACTAGACCAGTTCTTC	CASSGTGGLDQFF
-	TRBV19	TRBJ1-5	TRBD1	TGTGCCAGTAGTCCAACTACAGGGGGGACTCAGCCCCAGCATTTT	CASSPTTGGTQPQHF
-	TRBV11-2	TRBJ2-3	TRBD1	TGTGCCAGCAGCCCACAGGGGTTTACAGATACGCAGTATTTT	CASSPQGFTDTQYF
-	TRBV5-1	TRBJ1-2	-	TGCGCCAGCAGCTTAGGCGGGAACGGTAACTATGGCTACACCTTC	CASSLGGNGNYGYTF
-	TRBV15	TRBJ1-4	-	TGTGCCACCAGCAGAGGAAGGGTCGGGGATGAAAAACTGTTTTTT	CATSRGRVGDEKLFF
few	TRBV11-1	TRBJ2-7	TRBD1	TGTGCCAGCAGCCGGCGCCGGGGCAGGGGGTACGAGCAGTACTTC	CASSRRRGRGYEQYF
-	TRBV18	TRBJ2-7	-	TGTGCCAGCTCACCATCCGCGACTAGAGCCTACGAGCAGTACTTC	CASSPSATRAYEQYF
-	TRBV14	TRBJ2-7	-	TGTGCCAGCAGCCAAGTAGGGAGCTCCTACGAGCAGTACTTC	CASSQVGSSYEQYF
-	TRBV29-1	TRBJ2-7	-	TGCAGCGTTGAAGATAGGGGATACGAGCAGTACTTC	CSVEDRGYEQYF
-	TRBV18	TRBJ2-7	TRBD2	TGTGCCAGCTCACCCCAACTAGCGGCCCCCTACGAGCAGTACTTC	CASSPQLAAPYEQYF
-	TRBV9	TRBJ2-7	-	TGTGCCAGCAGCCCCACCGGGCGGGCGGGCGACGAGCAGTACTTC	CASSPTGRAGDEQYF
-	TRBV18	TRBJ1-3	-	TGTGCCAGCTCACCTGCGGGGGGCAACGGAAACACCATATATTTT	CASSPAGGNGNTIYF
-	TRBV19	TRBJ2-7	TRBD2	TGTGCCAGTACCGCGGGACTAAACTACGAGCAGTACTTC	CASTAGLNYEQYF
few	TRBV18	TRBJ1-4	TRBD1	TGTGCCAGCTCAACGGGACAGGGGAATGAAAAACTGTTTTTT	CASSTGQGNEKLFF
few	TRBV2	TRBJ2-7	-	TGTGCCAGCATTGCCATCGGGACTGGAATGGGGGAGCAGTACTTC	CASIAIGTGMGEQYF
-	TRBV6-1	TRBJ1-1	-	TGTGCCAGCAGTGATAATACAGGGACCGAAGCTTTCTTT	CASSDNTGTEAFF
-	TRBV5-6	TRBJ1-2	-	TGTGCCAGCAGCCCCGAGCGGGGCCGCTATGGCTACACCTTC	CASSPERGRYGYTF
once	TRBV28	TRBJ1-1	TRBD1	TGTGCCAGCAGTTCCCGGACAGGCCAGAACACTGAAGCTTTCTTT	CASSSRTGQNTEAFF
once	TRBV5-1	TRBJ1-4	-	TGCGCCAGCAGCAGGGGCGCCAATGAAAAACTGTTTTTT	CASSRGANEKLFF
-	TRBV29-1	TRBJ1-6	TRBD1	TGCAGCGTTGAAGAGCACGACAGGGGGCGATCACCCCTCCACTTT	CSVEEHDRGRSPLHF
-	TRBV6-6	TRBJ2-1	-	TGTGCCAGCAGTTTCGACAATGAGCAGTTCTTC	CASSFDNEQFF
-	TRBV7-9	TRBJ1-1	-	TGTGCCAGCAGCTTAGTAAGCTGGGAAGCTTTCTTT	CASSLVSWEAFF
-	TRBV9	TRBJ1-5	-	TGTGCCAGCAGCGTACTCTATAGCAATCAGCCCCAGCATTTT	CASSVLYSNQPQHF
-	TRBV19	TRBJ2-3	TRBD1	TGTGCCAGTAGAGAGGGTGGGAACAGGGGTAGCCCAGATACGCAGTATTTT	CASREGGNRGSPDTQYF
-	TRBV30	TRBJ1-1	-	TGTGCCTGGAGCGTTCAGGAGAACACTGAAGCTTTCTTT	CAWSVQENTEAFF
-	TRBV7-9	TRBJ1-2	-	TGTTCCAGCACCGGGGGAGGGCGGCCTAACTATGGCTACACCTTC	CSSTGGGRPNYGYTF
-	TRBV5-5	TRBJ2-6	TRBD1	TGTGCCAGCAGCGGAACACCGGGACAGGGGGCTCCCGGGGCCAACGTCCTGACTTTC	CASSGTPGQGAPGANVLTF
-	TRBV9	TRBJ2-2	-	TGTGCCAGCAGGGGAAGCGGAACCGGGGAGCTGTTTTTT	CASRGSGTGELFF
-	TRBV11-2	TRBJ1-1	TRBD1	TGTGCCAGCAGCCCCGTACAGGGGGCGCGGACTGAAGCTTTCTTT	CASSPVQGARTEAFF
-	TRBV29-1	TRBJ2-7	TRBD2	TGCAGCGTTAAGGGACTAGCGGGAGGGTACGAGCAGTACTTC	CSVKGLAGGYEQYF
-	TRBV7-7	TRBJ2-7	TRBD1	TGTGCTAGCAGCTTCGTCAGGGGGCTGAACGAGCAGTACTTC	CASSFVRGLNEQYF
-	TRBV5-5	TRBJ2-3	-	TGTGCCAGCAGCTTCAGGGTTAGCACAGATACGCAGTATTTT	CASSFRVSTDTQYF